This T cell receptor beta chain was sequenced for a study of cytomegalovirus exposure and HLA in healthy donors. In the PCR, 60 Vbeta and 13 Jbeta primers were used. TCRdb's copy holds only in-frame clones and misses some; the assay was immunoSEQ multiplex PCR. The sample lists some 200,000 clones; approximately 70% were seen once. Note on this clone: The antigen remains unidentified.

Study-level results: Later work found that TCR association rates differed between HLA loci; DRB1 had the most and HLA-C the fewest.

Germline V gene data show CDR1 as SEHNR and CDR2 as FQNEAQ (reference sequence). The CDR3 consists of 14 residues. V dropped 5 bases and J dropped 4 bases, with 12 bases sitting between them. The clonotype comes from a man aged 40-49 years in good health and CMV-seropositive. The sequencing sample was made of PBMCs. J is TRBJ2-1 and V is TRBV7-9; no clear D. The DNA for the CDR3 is TGTGCCAGCAGCCCCCGAACAGATTACAATGAGCAGTTCTTC. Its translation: CASSPRTDYNEQFF.